This T cell receptor (beta chain) derives from a study of CD8 T cells in Susac syndrome. Losses at the gene ends were 7 bases for V and 8 bases for J; bases not matched to a gene: 16. The CDR3 length is 15 residues. Germline assignment: CDR1 MNHEY and CDR2 SMNVEV (reference sequence). An amount of RNA that ranged from roughly 0.45 to 1 ug was reverse transcribed with random hexamers. TCRdb processed the immunoSEQ multiplex PCR reads anew with MiXCR; each CDR3 protein has one entry. Altogether 100,000 to 150,000 distinct CDR3 sequences are present, approximately 94% being singletons, with the ten largest covering about 0.12%. A single count supports this clonotype. Treatment-naive patients with stable or active relapsing-remitting disease served as multiple sclerosis controls.

This sequence was found in a human donor with multiple sclerosis. Sequencing input: CD4+ T cells from PBMCs. V and J are TRBV27 and TRBJ1-2, with 7 nucleotides matching TRBD1. This chain's CDR3 is CASTSFGTDTMGYTF. The CDR3 DNA follows: TGTGCCAGCACCTCTTTCGGGACAGATACTATGGGCTACACCTTC.